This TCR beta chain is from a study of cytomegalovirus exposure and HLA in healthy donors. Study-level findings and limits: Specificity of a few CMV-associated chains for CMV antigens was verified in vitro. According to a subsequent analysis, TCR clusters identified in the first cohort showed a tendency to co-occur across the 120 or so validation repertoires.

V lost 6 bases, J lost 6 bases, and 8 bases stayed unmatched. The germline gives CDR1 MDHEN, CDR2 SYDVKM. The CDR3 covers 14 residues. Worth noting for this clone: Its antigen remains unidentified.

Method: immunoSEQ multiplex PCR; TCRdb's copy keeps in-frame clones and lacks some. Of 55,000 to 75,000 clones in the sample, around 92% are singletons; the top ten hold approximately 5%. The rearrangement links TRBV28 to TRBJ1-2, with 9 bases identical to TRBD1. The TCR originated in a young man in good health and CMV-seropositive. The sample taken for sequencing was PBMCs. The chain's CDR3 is CASSILRTGDGYTF. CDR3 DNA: TGTGCCAGCAGCATACTCCGGACAGGGGATGGCTACACCTTC.